The 5 T cell receptor beta chains presented below share a single source sample, sequenced in a study of Ad26.COV2.S vaccination and SARS-CoV-2 variants. As to treatment: roughly 20 received Ad26.COV2.S at low or high dose, single or two shots; about 5 received placebo; per-sample allocation not given. Sampling happened 63 days after the first vaccine or placebo injection. The assay was immunoSEQ multiplex PCR, and TCRdb's table has in-frame clones only and misses some. Of a few hundred thousand clones in the sample, 89% were seen once. Here the sequenced sample was peripheral blood, taken in a trial of Ad26.COV2.S vaccine versus placebo. The receptor source for this set is a person aged 18-65 years who received the Ad26.COV2.S COVID-19 vaccine or a placebo.

The chain carries TRBV19 and TRBJ2-3, with a weak D call TRBD2 (6 bases). This CDR3 is built from 15 residues. Germline lookup yields CDR1 LNHDA and CDR2 SQIVND (reference sequence). Deletions cut 1 base from V and 8 bases from J, with 16 bases between. The CDR3 coding sequence is TGTGCCAGTAGTATAGTTTCAATAGTCGGGGGTACGCAGTATTTT. Residues: CASSIVSIVGGTQYF.

This clone was detected once. The chain carries TRBV12-3 or TRBV12-4 and TRBJ1-5; D remains unclear. The V and J ends lost 5 bases and 6 bases respectively, with 8 bases between them. The CDR3 covers 12 residues. CDR3 DNA sequence: TGTGCCAGCAGTCGGGGATTTCAGCCCCAGCATTTT. It specifies CASSRGFQPQHF.

The CDR3 nucleotides read TGTGCCACCAGTGATTGGGGACTAGCGGGAACAGATACGCAGTATTTT. Protein: CATSDWGLAGTDTQYF. The chain couples TRBV24-1 to TRBJ2-3, with 13 nucleotides matching TRBD2. The CDR3 consists of 16 residues. V was pared by 2 bases and J by 3 bases, with 1 base of the junction left unmatched. CDR1 is KGHDR and CDR2 is SFDVKD in the germline V gene.

In its sample, this clone was seen once. The chain couples TRBV2 to TRBJ1-3; tentative D call: TRBD1 (5 bases). CDR3 length: 16 residues. Trimming left V 6 bases short and J 0 bases short, with 15 bases between. Germline CDR1 SNHLY, CDR2 FYNNEI. CDR3 sequence: CASSETGPTSGNTIYF. The CDR3 DNA reads as TGTGCCAGCAGCGAGACGGGACCTACCTCTGGAAACACCATATATTTT.

The chain couples TRBV28 to TRBJ2-7; tentatively, D is TRBD1 or TRBD2 (6 bases each). Trimming pared 6 bases from V and 0 bases from J, leaving 18 bases between. CDR1 is MDHEN, CDR2 SYDVKM, per germline. The CDR3 consists of 16 residues. The CDR3 loop is CASRASPGAPSYEQYF. In DNA, the CDR3 is TGTGCCAGCAGGGCATCCCCGGGGGCCCCCTCCTACGAGCAGTACTTC.